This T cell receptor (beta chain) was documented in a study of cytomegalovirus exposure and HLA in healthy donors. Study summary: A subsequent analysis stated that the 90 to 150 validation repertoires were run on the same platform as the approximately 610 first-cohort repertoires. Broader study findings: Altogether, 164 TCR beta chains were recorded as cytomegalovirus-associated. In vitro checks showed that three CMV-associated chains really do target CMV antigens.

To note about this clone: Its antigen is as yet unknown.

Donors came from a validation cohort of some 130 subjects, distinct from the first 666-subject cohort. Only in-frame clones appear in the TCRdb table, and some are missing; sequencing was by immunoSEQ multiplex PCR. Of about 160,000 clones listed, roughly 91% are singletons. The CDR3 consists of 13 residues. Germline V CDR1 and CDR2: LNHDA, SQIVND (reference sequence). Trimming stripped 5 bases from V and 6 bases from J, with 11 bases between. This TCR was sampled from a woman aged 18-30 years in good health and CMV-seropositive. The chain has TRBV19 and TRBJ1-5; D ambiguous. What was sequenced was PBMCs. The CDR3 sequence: CASSWERSQPQHF. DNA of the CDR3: TGTGCCAGTAGTTGGGAGAGAAGTCAGCCCCAGCATTTT.